The source of this T cell receptor (beta chain) is a study of PD-1 blockade in classical Hodgkin lymphoma (dated by TCRdb to the early 2020s). Broadly, across the study: Nivolumab dosing was 3 mg/kg intravenously every 2 weeks, continuing until either disease progression or unacceptable toxicity. A peripheral blood immune signature of response to PD-1 blockade in classical Hodgkin lymphoma was defined using TCR beta sequencing and CyTOF.

V gives up 1 base and J gives up 1 base, and the segment between their germline ends measures 4 bases. The CDR3 goes from the cysteine to the phenylalanine over 13 residues. Only CDR3 DNA is held: 39 bases, read in frame from base 1. According to the germline V gene, CDR1 reads SGHAT and CDR2 reads FQNNGV. The Qiagen DNeasy kit was used to extract genomic DNA from unsorted PBMCs and from the negatively selected CD4+ and CD8+ fractions. Amplification of TCR beta CDR3 regions was done by immunoSEQ multiplex PCR with primers that anneal to V and J segments. A synthetic immune receptor repertoire was used to minimize amplification bias, and any remaining bias was removed computationally after sequencing. On the study's bioinformatics: Repertoire diversity was quantified as the Shannon entropy index using custom Python scripts. Unsorted, CD4+ and CD8+ repertoires were analyzed separately, except for combined analyses in which CD4+ and CD8+ sequences were merged in silico. Clonal expansion was defined as at least a 2-fold frequency increase after treatment relative to C1D1, with a pseudocount of 0.5 for undetected baseline clones. Clones with 0 or 1 copy at C1D1 were defined as singleton clones, while clones with 2 or more copies were defined as non-singleton clones. By matching protein sequences in sorted samples from the same patient, clones expanded in unsorted samples were annotated as CD4+, CD8+ or unknown. Wilcoxon tests on paired samples were used to test changes in diversity from C1D1 to C4D1. The clones in this table, taken by TCRdb from immuneACCESS, are in-frame only. Not every clone is retained; where verified, under half of the shortfall comes from an unresolved V gene, and the cause of the rest is unknown. D and trimming come from the DNA, and the V and J calls and clone size come from that table. In this sample the table shows 110,000 or so clones, 89% of which occur a single time. Of the sample, just under 20% falls within the top ten clones.

The label giving this sample's time point can be read as: cycle 2 day 1 (C2D1) of nivolumab. All trial patients had relapsed after autologous stem cell transplantation, with cohorts A, B and C differing in prior brentuximab vedotin exposure. The trial cohort comprised approximately 55 patients with relapsed/refractory classical Hodgkin lymphoma whose best overall responses were complete response, partial response or progressive disease. Single-agent nivolumab was administered to trial patients in the multi-cohort phase II CheckMate 205 trial. An independent review committee assessed best overall response using the 2007 International Working Group response criteria. Trial PBMCs were collected just before the start of nivolumab (C1D1) and during therapy at cycle 2 day 1 and cycle 4 day 1. Peripheral blood was collected in 8 mL Vacutainer Cell Preparation Tubes, from which PBMCs were isolated by centrifugation and then cryopreserved.

Beyond this particular receptor, the publication reports: Baseline diversity similar to that of newly diagnosed patients was observed in trial patients achieving complete response, whereas significantly lower diversity was observed in partial responders and progressors. Only a single clinical trial cohort was studied, and what caused the repertoire differences, possibly disease activity or prior therapy, remained undefined. Newly diagnosed patients were reported to have lower baseline TCR diversity than healthy donors, and relapsed/refractory patients were reported to have lower baseline TCR diversity still. Lower diversity was observed in patients in whom nivolumab was started less than 1 year after ASCT, and these patients were excluded from later analyses so that confounding by immune reconstitution would be avoided. A significant rise by C4D1 was seen in CD4+ but not CD8+ TCR diversity (p=0.0027 vs p=0.16), with the rise being most apparent in complete responders (p=0.02).

As for this clone: There is no known antigen for this receptor. Per-base quality was not reported, and no clone a single base away is much larger than it.

The TCR originated in a human donor with classical Hodgkin lymphoma. The chain joins TRBV11-2 to TRBJ1-1, with the identity of the D gene unclear. Sequenced here: peripheral blood mononuclear cells (PBMCs), sampled before the second cycle of nivolumab. The DNA is TGTGCCAGCAGCTTAGCGGAGAACACTGAAGCTTTCTTT. This codes for CASSLAENTEAFF.